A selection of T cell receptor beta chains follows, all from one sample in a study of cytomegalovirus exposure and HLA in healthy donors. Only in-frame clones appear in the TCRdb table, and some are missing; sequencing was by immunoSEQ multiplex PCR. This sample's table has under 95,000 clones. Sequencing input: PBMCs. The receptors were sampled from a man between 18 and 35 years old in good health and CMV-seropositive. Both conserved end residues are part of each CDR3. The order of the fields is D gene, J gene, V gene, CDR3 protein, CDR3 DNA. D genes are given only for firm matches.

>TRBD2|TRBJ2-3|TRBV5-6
CASSLWTSGGAGTDTQYF
TGTGCCAGCAGCTTGTGGACTAGCGGGGGGGCCGGCACAGATACGCAGTATTTT
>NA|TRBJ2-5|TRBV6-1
CASGGLPKETQYF
TGTGCCAGTGGGGGACTCCCAAAAGAGACCCAGTACTTC
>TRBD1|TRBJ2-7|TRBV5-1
CASTRTGGSYEQYF
TGCGCCAGCACAAGAACAGGGGGCTCCTACGAGCAGTACTTC
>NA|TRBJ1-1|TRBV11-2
CASSLGIPSYPFF
TGTGCCAGCAGCTTAGGGATCCCTAGTTACCCTTTCTTT
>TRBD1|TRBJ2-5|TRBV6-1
CASIRDRVTETQYF
TGTGCCAGCATCCGGGACAGGGTTACAGAGACCCAGTACTTC
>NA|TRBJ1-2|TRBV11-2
CASQIANYGYTF
TGTGCCAGCCAGATTGCTAACTATGGCTACACCTTC
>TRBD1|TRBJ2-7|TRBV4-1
CASSQAPGQKYYEQYF
TGCGCCAGCAGCCAAGCCCCGGGACAGAAATACTACGAGCAGTACTTC
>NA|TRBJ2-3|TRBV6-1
CASRKGRAGTDTQYF
TGTGCCAGCAGGAAGGGCAGGGCTGGCACAGATACGCAGTATTTT
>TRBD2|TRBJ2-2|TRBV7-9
CASSPPGGGLIGELFF
TGTGCCAGCAGCCCCCCGGGCGGGGGGTTGATCGGGGAGCTGTTTTTT
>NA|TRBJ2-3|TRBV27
CASSSITDTQYF
TGTGCCAGCAGTTCTATCACAGATACGCAGTATTTT
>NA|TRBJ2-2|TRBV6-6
CASSYPGSGELFF
TGTGCCAGCAGTTACCCGGGGTCCGGGGAGCTGTTTTTT
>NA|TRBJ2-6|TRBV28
CASSLIVFSGANVLTF
TGTGCCAGCAGTTTAATAGTATTTTCTGGGGCCAACGTCCTGACTTTC
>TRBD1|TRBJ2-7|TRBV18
CASSPETGGEQYF
TGTGCCAGCTCACCAGAAACAGGGGGCGAGCAGTACTTC
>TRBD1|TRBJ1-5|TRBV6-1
CASSELWGQGAGNQPQHF
TGTGCCAGCAGTGAATTATGGGGACAGGGCGCTGGCAATCAGCCCCAGCATTTT
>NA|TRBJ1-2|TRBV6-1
CASSEGDTSYGYTF
TGTGCCAGCAGTGAAGGGGACACCAGCTATGGCTACACCTTC
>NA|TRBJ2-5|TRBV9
CASSVQSRPETQYF
TGTGCCAGCAGCGTACAGTCGAGGCCAGAGACCCAGTACTTC
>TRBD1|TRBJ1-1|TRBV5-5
CASSRTGGGTEAFF
TGTGCCAGCAGCCGGACAGGGGGTGGCACTGAAGCTTTCTTT